Listed here are 17 T cell receptor beta chains from one sample, sequenced in a study of PD-1 blockade in classical Hodgkin lymphoma. Indicated time point: cycle 4 day 1 (C4D1), after less than 7 weeks of nivolumab. Each and every patient relapsed after autologous stem cell transplantation, and patients got differing brentuximab vedotin exposure. Assay used: immunoSEQ multiplex PCR; TCRdb lists only in-frame clones, some missing. The sample lists 25,000 to 30,000 clones; around three quarters were seen once. This specimen was peripheral blood mononuclear cells (PBMCs), taken before the fourth cycle of nivolumab. These receptors originate from a human donor with classical Hodgkin lymphoma.

V usage is TRBV19 and J usage is TRBJ1-2; D gene unclear. V lost 3 bases and J 7 bases, leaving 18 bases between the germline ends. Germline CDR1 and CDR2: LNHDA and SQIVND (reference sequence). There are 15 residues in the CDR3. This chain's CDR3 is CASSMELDLLGGYTF. In nucleotides, the CDR3 is TGTGCCAGTAGTATGGAATTGGATCTACTGGGTGGCTACACCTTC.

This chain links TRBV2 with TRBJ2-2; 7 nucleotides match TRBD2. The CDR3 is made up of 15 amino acids. The junction had 6 bases not matched to a gene; V was cut back by 7 bases and J by 1 base. Germline CDR1 and CDR2: SNHLY and FYNNEI. DNA of the CDR3: TGTGCCAGCAAAAGGGAGGGAATGAACACCGGGGAGCTGTTTTTT. Translating gives CASKREGMNTGELFF.

This clone was seen only once. The chain employs TRBV28 and TRBJ2-3; 10 bases fit TRBD2. Trimming cost V 2 bases and J 2 bases; bases outside gene matches: 7. CDR3 length: 17 residues. Germline CDR1 MDHEN, CDR2 SYDVKM. CDR3 sequence reads: CASSLDLLAGNTDTQYF. In nucleotides, the CDR3 is TGTGCCAGCAGTTTAGATCTACTAGCGGGAAACACAGATACGCAGTATTTT.

The rearrangement uses TRBV28 and TRBJ1-2; a possible D gene is TRBD1 (5 bases). The germline V gene encodes CDR1 MDHEN and CDR2 SYDVKM. V shed 5 bases and J shed 7 bases, with 17 bases lying between them. The CDR3 runs to 14 residues. The CDR3 protein is CASSEAGRGGGYTF. The CDR3 DNA reads TGTGCCAGCAGTGAGGCAGGGAGGGGCGGTGGCTACACCTTC.

This clone is a singleton in its sample. This chain links TRBV19 with TRBJ2-3; the D gene is possibly TRBD2 (5 bases). This CDR3 is built from 16 residues. The germline CDR1 and CDR2 sequences are LNHDA and SQIVND (reference sequence). V lost 3 bases to trimming and J lost 1 base, with 14 bases between them. This CDR3 is CASSMVGPAGTDTQYF. In nucleotides, the CDR3 is TGTGCCAGTAGTATGGTGGGCCCAGCGGGCACAGATACGCAGTATTTT. The whole variable domain, remainder taken from reference TRBV19 and TRBJ2-3, is DGGITQSPKYLFRKEGQNVTLSCEQNLNHDAMYWYRQDPGQGLRLIYYSQIVNDFQKGDIAEGYSVSREKKESFPLTVTSAQKNPTAFYLCASSMVGPAGTDTQYFGPGTRLTVL.

The chain recombines TRBV30 with TRBJ2-7, with 9 bases fitting TRBD2. Germline assignment: CDR1 GTSNPN and CDR2 SVGIG (reference sequence). This CDR3 region has 15 residues. The J segment lost 9 bases and the V segment lost 0 bases, leaving 12 bases of the junction unmatched. CDR3 coding DNA: TGTGCCTGGAGTGTACGCGGGACTAGCCCAATCCGGCAGTACTTC. It specifies CAWSVRGTSPIRQYF.

This clone came up a few times. The rearrangement uses TRBV28 and TRBJ1-2; weak D call: TRBD1 (5 bases). CDR1 MDHEN and CDR2 SYDVKM come from the germline V gene. The ends were cut back, 3 bases at V and 7 bases at J, with 6 bases in the middle. The CDR3 covers 11 residues. This CDR3 reads CASSLGGGYTF. The DNA of the CDR3 is TGTGCCAGCAGTTTGGGGGGTGGCTACACCTTC.

The J gene is TRBJ2-1, the V gene TRBV28; 9 nucleotides align to TRBD2. V was pared by 7 bases and J by 6 bases, with 7 bases of the junction left unmatched. Per germline, CDR1 MDHEN and CDR2 SYDVKM. The CDR3 extends over 14 amino acids. Here the CDR3 reads CASNLAGKLNEQFF. The CDR3 nucleotides read TGTGCCAGCAATCTAGCGGGGAAGCTCAATGAGCAGTTCTTC.

DNA of the CDR3: TGTGCCAGCAGCCGACCGGAAGAGACCCAGTACTTC. Its translation: CASSRPEETQYF. The V call is TRBV7-9, the J call TRBJ2-5; D uncertain. Trimming stripped 5 bases from V and 3 bases from J, with 7 bases between. The V gene's germline CDR1 is SEHNR and CDR2 FQNEAQ (reference sequence). The CDR3 sequence is 12 residues long.

The gene calls are TRBV11-3 and TRBJ2-1, with 10 bases lining up with TRBD2. CDR3 length equals 15 residues. Germline V gene lookup returns CDR1 SGHNT and CDR2 YENEEA. The ends lost 1 base at V and 3 bases at J; junction bases unmatched: 0. The CDR3: CASSLGLAGYNEQFF. CDR3 sequence (DNA): TGTGCCAGCAGCTTAGGACTAGCGGGCTACAATGAGCAGTTCTTC.

The chain employs TRBV5-1 and TRBJ2-7, with D possibly matching TRBD2 (6 bases). The ends were cut back, 6 bases at V and 2 bases at J, with 15 bases in the middle. CDR3 length: 14 amino acids. Germline values: CDR1 SGHRS, CDR2 YFSETQ. The CDR3 nucleotides are TGCGCCAGCACCCCCAGCGGGCTCCCCTACGAGCAGTACTTC. Its translation is CASTPSGLPYEQYF.

This clone was seen a few times. This chain links TRBV30 with TRBJ1-1, with no clear D. V was clipped by 0 bases and J by 1 base, with 6 bases between them. The germline CDR1 and CDR2 sequences are GTSNPN and SVGIG (reference sequence). The CDR3 extends over 13 amino acids. The CDR3 spells CAWSVQQNTEAFF. The CDR3 coding sequence is TGTGCCTGGAGTGTACAGCAGAACACTGAAGCTTTCTTT.

The genes are TRBV5-1 and TRBJ2-5; no firm D call. Germline V gene data show CDR1 as SGHRS and CDR2 as YFSETQ. The CDR3 runs to 12 residues. V shed 0 bases and J shed 5 bases, with 5 bases lying between them. The CDR3 bases are TGCGCCAGCAGCTTGGACCTGGAGACCCAGTACTTC. It translates to CASSLDLETQYF.

In its sample, this clone ranks as medium-sized (0.01 to 0.1%). The gene calls are TRBV18 and TRBJ2-4; 8 positions match TRBD1. Germline-derived CDR1 and CDR2 are KGHSH and LQKENI. Trimming cost V 5 bases and J 5 bases; bases outside gene matches: 8. The CDR3 is made up of 15 amino acids. The CDR3 here is CASSGQGSLENIQYF. CDR3 in DNA: TGTGCCAGCTCAGGACAGGGCAGCCTCGAAAACATTCAGTACTTC.

This chain connects TRBV15 to TRBJ2-1, with TRBD2 identical over 9 bases. Germline V gene lookup returns CDR1 LNHNV and CDR2 YYDKDF (reference sequence). CDR3 size: 16 residues. Trimming cost V 0 bases and J 4 bases; bases outside gene matches: 4. This chain's CDR3 is CATSRDDLAGYNEQFF. The CDR3 DNA follows: TGTGCCACCAGCAGAGATGACCTAGCGGGGTACAATGAGCAGTTCTTC.

The chain's CDR3 is CASSPTGPYGYTF. CDR3 DNA: TGTGCCAGCAGCCCCACAGGGCCCTATGGCTACACCTTC. The rearrangement uses TRBV28 and TRBJ1-2, with D perhaps matching TRBD1 (6 bases). V lost 6 bases to trimming and J lost 4 bases, with 12 bases between them. Germline CDR1 and CDR2: MDHEN and SYDVKM. The CDR3 runs 13 residues.

The chain joins TRBV5-1 to TRBJ2-3, with D uncertain. The germline V gene encodes CDR1 SGHRS and CDR2 YFSETQ. The CDR3 contains 14 residues. V was trimmed by 0 bases and J by 8 bases, leaving 13 bases between them. In DNA form, the CDR3 reads TGCGCCAGCAGCTTGGGGCTCAGCGTCAGTACGCAGTATTTT. Encoded protein: CASSLGLSVSTQYF.